Each of the 5 T cell receptor beta chains below was sequenced from the same sample in a study of breast tumors, draining lymph nodes, adjacent tissues. Samples came from axillary lymph nodes draining the breast cancer. Each CDR3 protein is one row after TCRdb ran MiXCR on the multiplex PCR reads. The sample contains about 150,000 distinct CDR3 sequences, under 25% of which appear only once. What was sequenced was axillary lymph node tissue. The source is a female donor with breast cancer. Some clones in this sample may be carry-over from other donors' samples.

There are a few counts of this clonotype. Germline and junction disagree at one end, which may indicate a read error. The chain has TRBV5-6 and TRBJ1-5, with a possible D match to TRBD1 (5 bases). Germline V CDR1 and CDR2: SGHDT, YYEEEE. This CDR3 has 18 amino acids. As DNA, the CDR3 is TGTGCCAGCAGCTTGTCGGGGGTGCGGGGTTTTAGCAAGCAGCCCCAGCATTTT. Its protein is CASSLSGVRGFSKQPQHF.

This clonotype was found many times. The rearrangement links TRBV7-2 to TRBJ2-5; 9 bases match TRBD2. Germline V lookup: CDR1 SGHTA, CDR2 FQGNSA. The CDR3 has 17 residues. V lost 1 base, J lost 6 bases, and 12 bases stayed unmatched. The CDR3 coding sequence is TGTGCCAGCAGCTTAGTGGGTTCGCGGGAGGGAGCTAAGACCCAGTACTTC. Translating gives CASSLVGSREGAKTQYF. The whole variable domain, remainder taken from reference TRBV7-2 and TRBJ2-5, is GAGVSQSPSNKVTEKGKDVELRCDPISGHTALYWYRQSLGQGLEFLIYFQGNSAPDKSGLPSDRFSAERTGGSVSTLTIQRTQQEDSAVYLCASSLVGSREGAKTQYFGPGTRLLVL.

This clonotype was seen ten or more times. The genes are TRBV3-2 and TRBJ2-3; the DNA was not compared with TRBD1, the D call given in the table. TRBV3-2 is a pseudogene segment. The CDR3 covers 16 residues. For the CDR3, the DNA is TGTGCCAGCAGCCAAGACTGGGACAGGTTCACAGATACGCAGTATTTT. It specifies CASSQDWDRFTDTQYF.

About this clonotype: This may arise from a read error, as a much more abundant clone is one base away. This chain uses TRBV5-1 with TRBJ2-7; 7 positions agree with TRBD1. The germline V gene encodes CDR1 SGHRS and CDR2 YFSETQ. The CDR3 runs 14 residues. V lost 7 bases, J lost 2 bases, and 9 bases stayed unmatched. The CDR3 DNA sequence: TGCGCCAGCGGGGACGGACAGGCTGCCTACGAGCAGTACTTC. Amino acid sequence: CASGDGQAAYEQYF.

This clonotype was picked up many times. The chain joins TRBV12-3 or TRBV12-4 to TRBJ2-3; 9 positions agree with TRBD2. V shed 7 bases, J shed 4 bases, and the junction held 6 bases outside the gene matches. This CDR3 spans 14 amino acids. CDR3 loop: CASTRGGAPDTQYF. The CDR3 DNA sequence: TGTGCCAGCACCCGCGGGGGGGCCCCAGATACGCAGTATTTT.